The 13 T cell receptor beta chains below all came from one sample that was sequenced in a study of CD8+ T cells in alopecia areata. RNA was extracted and reverse transcribed into cDNA as the sequencing template. TCRdb's table, derived via immunoSEQ multiplex PCR, lists solely in-frame clones and lacks some. The sample contains about 180,000 clones, 50% to 70% of which appear only once. The sample was CD4+ T cells sorted from blood, taken at week 0. These receptors were obtained from a human donor with alopecia areata.

V gene TRBV6-6 combines with J gene TRBJ2-3; 10 bases are shared with TRBD2. The CDR3 length is 16 residues. V lost 7 bases to trimming and J lost 4 bases; unmatched junction nucleotides: 11. Germline V gives CDR1 MNHNY, CDR2 SVGAGI (reference sequence). Here the CDR3 DNA reads TGTGCCAGCATCAGTTCCTTAGCGGGGGGATCAGATACGCAGTATTTT. Translated: CASISSLAGGSDTQYF.

The chain recombines TRBV29-1 with TRBJ2-3; D is possibly TRBD1 (5 bases). Germline values: CDR1 SQVTM, CDR2 ANQGSEA. V lost 0 bases and J lost 0, with 13 bases in between. This CDR3 is 16 amino acids long. The CDR3 protein is CSVEDRQIVSTDTQYF. In nucleotides, the CDR3 is TGCAGCGTTGAAGATCGACAGATCGTCAGCACAGATACGCAGTATTTT.

The chain is built from TRBV29-1 and TRBJ2-3, with D maybe TRBD2 (5 bases). Germline values: CDR1 SQVTM, CDR2 ANQGSEA. Deletions cut 3 bases from V and 1 base from J, with 14 bases between. This CDR3 comprises 15 residues. CDR3 sequence: CSVELAWRGTDTQYF. The CDR3 nucleotides are TGCAGCGTTGAGTTAGCATGGCGGGGCACAGATACGCAGTATTTT.

There are a few counts of this clone. V usage is TRBV7-9 and J usage is TRBJ2-7, with D unclear. V was trimmed by 5 bases and J by 5 bases, leaving 13 bases between them. The CDR3 covers 13 residues. CDR1 is SEHNR, CDR2 FQNEAQ, per germline (reference sequence). The CDR3 region is CASSRDSRDEQYF. CDR3 DNA sequence: TGTGCCAGCAGCAGGGATAGTAGGGACGAGCAGTACTTC.

The chain links TRBV7-6 to TRBJ1-6; 9 bases agree with TRBD1. The germline gives CDR1 SGHVS, CDR2 FNYEAQ. This CDR3 region has 14 residues. V lost 5 bases and J lost 10; bases outside the gene matches: 6. CDR3 coding DNA: TGTGCCAGCAGCGATCGGACAGGGGAATCACCCCTCCACTTT. Residues: CASSDRTGESPLHF. The full variable domain, with the rest looked up from reference TRBV7-6 and TRBJ1-6, is GAGVSQSPRYKVTKRGQDVALRCDPISGHVSLYWYRQALGQGPEFLTYFNYEAQQDKSGLPNDRFSAERPEGSISTLTIQRTEQRDSAMYRCASSDRTGESPLHFGNGTRLTVT.

The rearrangement joins TRBV10-3 to TRBJ1-2; no clear D. CDR1 and CDR2 from the germline V gene are ENHRY and SYGVKD. The CDR3 runs to 13 residues. V dropped 2 bases and J dropped 4 bases, with 8 bases sitting between them. Here the CDR3 reads CAISEAVSYGYTF. The CDR3 DNA reads as TGTGCCATCAGTGAGGCAGTGTCCTATGGCTACACCTTC.

The chain uses TRBV25-1 and TRBJ1-5; D is ambiguous. The CDR3 has 14 residues. Per germline, CDR1 MGHDK and CDR2 SYGVNS. The V gene lost 1 base and the J gene lost 7 bases, with 11 bases spanning the gap. The CDR3 region has the DNA TGTGCCAGCAGTGAATCGGTGGGTACCCAGCCCCAGCATTTT. Translation: CASSESVGTQPQHF.

This chain connects TRBV19 to TRBJ2-5; D is uncertain. V gave up 6 bases and J gave up 2 bases, with 10 bases separating them. The CDR3 length is 13 residues. The V gene's germline CDR1 is LNHDA and CDR2 SQIVND (reference sequence). The DNA of the CDR3 is TGTGCCAGTAGGGGTGGGATACAAGAGACCCAGTACTTC. It yields the protein CASRGGIQETQYF.

The V and J genes are TRBV19 and TRBJ1-2; 7 nucleotides agree with TRBD1. The CDR3 has 13 amino acids. The V segment lost 4 bases and the J segment 8 bases; nucleotides outside the gene matches: 7. Germline V gene data show CDR1 as LNHDA and CDR2 as SQIVND (reference sequence). This CDR3 reads CASSKRDSRGYTF. The CDR3, as DNA: TGTGCCAGTAGTAAGAGGGACAGTCGGGGCTACACCTTC.

The chain carries TRBV11-1 and TRBJ2-7, with D unresolved. V was clipped by 5 bases and J by 6 bases, with 20 bases between them. CDR1 is SGHAT and CDR2 is FQDESV in the germline V gene (reference sequence). CDR3 length equals 15 residues. CDR3 DNA: TGTGCCAGCAGCGTATCGGGTGGACCTCCGGTCGAGCAGTACTTC. This codes for CASSVSGGPPVEQYF.

This clone was counted between two and nine times. This chain links TRBV29-1 with TRBJ2-7, with D possibly TRBD1 on 6 matching bases. The ends were cut back, 6 bases at V and 0 bases at J, with 12 bases in the middle. The CDR3 is 13 amino acids. CDR1 SQVTM and CDR2 ANQGSEA come from the germline V gene. CDR3 amino acids: CSVGTLNSYEQYF. The CDR3 coding sequence is TGCAGCGTCGGGACACTGAACTCCTACGAGCAGTACTTC.

The chain combines TRBV4-1 with TRBJ1-5; D ambiguous. The CDR3 length is 14 residues. Germline CDR1 and CDR2: MGHRA and YSYEKL. Deletions cut 4 bases from V and 1 base from J, with 8 bases between. The CDR3, as DNA: TGCGCCAGCAGCCCACTCGGAAGCAATCAGCCCCAGCATTTT. It translates to CASSPLGSNQPQHF.

The chain is built from TRBV30 and TRBJ1-2; TRBD1 is a possible D gene (6 bases). Per germline, CDR1 GTSNPN and CDR2 SVGIG (reference sequence). CDR3 size: 13 residues. The V gene lost 5 bases and the J gene lost 5 bases, with 15 bases spanning the gap. The CDR3 DNA reads as TGTGCCTGGGGCCCCGGGGGGGCGTATGGCTACACCTTC. Residues: CAWGPGGAYGYTF. Together with reference TRBV30 and TRBJ1-2, the CDR3 gives the full variable domain: SQTIHQWPATLVQPVGSPLSLECTVEGTSNPNLYWYRQAAGRGLQLLFYSVGIGQISSEVPQNLSASRPQDRQFILSSKKLLLSDSGFYLCAWGPGGAYGYTFGSGTRLTVV.